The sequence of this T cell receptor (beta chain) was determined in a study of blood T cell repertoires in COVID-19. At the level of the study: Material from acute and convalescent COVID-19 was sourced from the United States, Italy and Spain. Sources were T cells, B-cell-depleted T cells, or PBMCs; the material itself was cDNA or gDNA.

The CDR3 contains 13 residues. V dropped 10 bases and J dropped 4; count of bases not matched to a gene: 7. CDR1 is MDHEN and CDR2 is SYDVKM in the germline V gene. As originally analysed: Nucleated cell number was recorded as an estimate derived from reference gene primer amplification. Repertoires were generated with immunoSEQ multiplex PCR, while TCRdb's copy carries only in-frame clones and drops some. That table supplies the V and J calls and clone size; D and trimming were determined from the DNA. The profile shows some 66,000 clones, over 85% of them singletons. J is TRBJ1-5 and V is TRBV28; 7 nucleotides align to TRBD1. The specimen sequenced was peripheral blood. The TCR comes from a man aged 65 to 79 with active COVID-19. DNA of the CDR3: TGTGCCACAAGGGAACAGGGGAATCAGCCCCAGCATTTT. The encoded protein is CATREQGNQPQHF.